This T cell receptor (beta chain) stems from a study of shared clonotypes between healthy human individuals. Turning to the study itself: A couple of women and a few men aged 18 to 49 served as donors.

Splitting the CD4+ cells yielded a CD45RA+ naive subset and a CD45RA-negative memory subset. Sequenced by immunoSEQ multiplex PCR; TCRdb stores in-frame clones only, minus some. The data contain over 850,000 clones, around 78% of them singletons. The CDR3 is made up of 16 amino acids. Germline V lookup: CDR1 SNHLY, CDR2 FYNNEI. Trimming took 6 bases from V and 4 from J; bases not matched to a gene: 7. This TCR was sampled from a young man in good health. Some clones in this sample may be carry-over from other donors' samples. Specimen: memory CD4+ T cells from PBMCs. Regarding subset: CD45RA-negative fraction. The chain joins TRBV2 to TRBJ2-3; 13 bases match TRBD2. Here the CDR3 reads CASRPGTSGNADTQYF. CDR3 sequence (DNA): TGTGCCAGCAGACCAGGGACTAGCGGGAACGCAGATACGCAGTATTTT. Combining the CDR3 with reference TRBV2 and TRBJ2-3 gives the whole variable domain EPEVTQTPSHQVTQMGQEVILRCVPISNHLYFYWYRQILGQKVEFLVSFYNNEISEKSEIFDDQFSVERPDGSNFTLKIRSTKLEDSAMYFCASRPGTSGNADTQYFGPGTRLTVL.